Below, 28 T cell receptor beta chains from the same sample are listed, as sequenced in a study of blood T cell repertoires in COVID-19. Assay used: immunoSEQ multiplex PCR; TCRdb lists only in-frame clones, some missing. The sample includes over 100,000 clones, around 90% of them seen just once. Sequencing input: peripheral blood. Every receptor here comes from a man in his fifties or sixties with active or convalescent COVID-19.

V usage is TRBV5-1 and J usage is TRBJ2-3, with 9 bases lining up with TRBD2. J lost 5 bases, V lost 5 bases, and 6 bases had no gene match. The CDR3 sequence is 14 residues long. Germline loops: CDR1 SGHRS, CDR2 YFSETQ. The CDR3 DNA sequence: TGCGCCAGCAGGGGGCTAGCGGGGTTAGATACGCAGTATTTT. Translating gives CASRGLAGLDTQYF.

V gene TRBV6-5 combines with J gene TRBJ2-2, with D maybe TRBD1 (6 bases). This CDR3 is 14 amino acids long. Germline values: CDR1 MNHEY, CDR2 SVGAGI. The germline V and J ends were trimmed by 7 bases and 7 bases, with 16 bases remaining between them. CDR3 region: CASNRVDRDGELFF. The DNA of the CDR3 is TGTGCCAGCAACAGGGTGGATAGAGACGGGGAGCTGTTTTTT.

As to this clone: Other DNA sequences within the sample encode an identical CDR3. This sequence joins TRBV5-4 and TRBJ1-3, with a weak D call TRBD1 (6 bases). V lost 2 bases and J lost 1, with 7 bases in between. This CDR3 has 14 residues. From germline, CDR1 is SGHNT and CDR2 YYREEE (reference sequence). CDR3 loop: CASSLQGSGNTIYF. Here the CDR3 DNA reads TGTGCCAGCAGCTTACAGGGTTCTGGAAACACCATATATTTT.

This chain links TRBV11-2 with TRBJ2-4, with D perhaps TRBD1 (5 bases). The CDR3 is 15 amino acids. The ends were cut back, 3 bases at V and 5 bases at J, with 14 bases in the middle. Germline loops: CDR1 SGHAT, CDR2 FQNNGV. The DNA for the CDR3 is TGTGCCAGCAGCTTCCGTCTTGGACAAGAAAACATTCAGTACTTC. This encodes CASSFRLGQENIQYF.

This chain uses TRBV27 with TRBJ2-3; 12 bases are shared with TRBD2. The CDR3 contains 18 residues. Germline assignment: CDR1 MNHEY and CDR2 SMNVEV (reference sequence). J gave up 6 bases and V 4 bases, and 14 bases lay outside the gene matches. The CDR3 here is CASSSGLAGPRFIDTQYF. CDR3 bases: TGTGCCAGCAGTTCTGGACTAGCGGGACCCCGTTTTATTGATACGCAGTATTTT.

The chain links TRBV9 to TRBJ1-6, with D possibly TRBD1 on 5 matching bases. Germline assignment: CDR1 SGDLS and CDR2 YYNGEE. The CDR3 loop spans 18 amino acids. Trimming took off 4 bases at V and 3 bases at J, with 20 bases between the two ends. The CDR3 here is CASSPDPDRLDYNSPLHF. The DNA for the CDR3 is TGTGCCAGCAGCCCCGATCCCGACAGATTAGACTATAATTCACCCCTCCACTTT.

The chain couples TRBV3-1 (or the pseudogene TRBV3-2) to TRBJ1-2; weak D call: TRBD1 (6 bases). The CDR3 has 14 residues. The germline V and J ends were trimmed by 2 bases and 6 bases, with 13 bases remaining between them. The germline V gene has CDR1 LGHDT and CDR2 YNNKEL (reference sequence). CDR3 coding DNA: TGTGCCAGCAGCCAAAAGGGGGTCTGGGATGGCTACACCTTC. Translation: CASSQKGVWDGYTF.

The J gene is TRBJ1-6, the V gene TRBV4-3; D unclear. The ends were cut back, 0 bases at V and 8 bases at J, with 5 bases in the middle. The CDR3 length is 13 residues. The germline gives CDR1 LGHNA, CDR2 YSLEER. Written as DNA, the CDR3 is TGCGCCAGCAGCCAAGACGAGTATTCACCCCTCCACTTT. Translating gives CASSQDEYSPLHF.

The chain recombines TRBV24-1 with TRBJ1-5; 7 bases match TRBD1. The V and J ends lost 3 bases and 1 base, in that order; junction bases with no gene match: 5. Looked up from germline, CDR1 is KGHDR and CDR2 is SFDVKD. The CDR3 loop spans 16 amino acids. CDR3 DNA sequence: TGTGCCACCAGTGATCGGACAGGTTCCAGCAATCAGCCCCAGCATTTT. This gives the protein CATSDRTGSSNQPQHF.

The chain combines TRBV14 with TRBJ2-5, with 9 bases fitting TRBD1. The germline V gene has CDR1 SGHDN and CDR2 FVKESK. There are 15 residues in the CDR3. J gave up 1 base and V 2 bases, and 2 bases lay outside the gene matches. CDR3 residues: CASSQLTGGQETQYF. The CDR3 nucleotides are TGTGCCAGCAGCCAACTGACAGGGGGCCAAGAGACCCAGTACTTC. Full variable domain (outside the CDR3, taken from reference TRBV14 and TRBJ2-5): EAGVTQFPSHSVIEKGQTVTLRCDPISGHDNLYWYRRVMGKEIKFLLHFVKESKQDESGMPNNRFLAERTGGTYSTLKVQPAELEDSGVYFCASSQLTGGQETQYFGPGTRLLVL.

The J gene is TRBJ1-5, the V gene TRBV24-1, with 10 bases aligning to TRBD1. Germline V gives CDR1 KGHDR, CDR2 SFDVKD. This CDR3 is 16 amino acids long. J was trimmed by 3 bases and V by 3 bases; bases with no gene match: 4. The CDR3 sequence is CATSDRTGGFNQPQHF. As DNA, the CDR3 is TGTGCCACCAGTGATAGGACAGGGGGGTTCAATCAGCCCCAGCATTTT.

This sequence joins TRBV24-1 and TRBJ2-1; 11 nucleotides line up with TRBD2. Trimming took 9 bases from V and 6 from J; bases not matched to a gene: 9. Germline CDR1 and CDR2: KGHDR and SFDVKD. The CDR3 consists of 15 residues. The DNA of the CDR3 is TGTGCCACCTCTCTCCCTAGCGGGGGGCGCAATGAGCAGTTCTTC. It is translated as CATSLPSGGRNEQFF.

The V and J genes are TRBV19 and TRBJ2-2; the match to TRBD2 covers 7 bases. The trim removed 5 bases at V and 7 bases at J, leaving 13 bases unmatched. Germline CDR1 and CDR2: LNHDA and SQIVND (reference sequence). CDR3 length: 16 amino acids. DNA for the CDR3: TGTGCCAGTAGTCCACTGGGGGGGTCTTATGTCGGGGAGCTGTTTTTT. This sequence encodes CASSPLGGSYVGELFF.

This clone was seen more than once but under ten times. J is TRBJ2-5 and V is TRBV11-2, with D maybe TRBD2 (5 bases). Trimming pared 0 bases from V and 4 bases from J, leaving 9 bases between. The CDR3 spans 14 residues. The germline V gene encodes CDR1 SGHAT and CDR2 FQNNGV. CDR3 region: CASSLEGGRETQYF. CDR3 bases: TGTGCCAGCAGCTTAGAAGGAGGTCGAGAGACCCAGTACTTC.

This sequence joins TRBV5-1 and TRBJ1-1; 7 bases are a match to TRBD1. Trimming cost V 6 bases and J 3 bases; bases outside gene matches: 5. The CDR3 is 13 amino acids. CDR1 SGHRS and CDR2 YFSETQ come from the germline V gene. The chain's CDR3 is CASNRQGDTEAFF. The CDR3 region has the DNA TGCGCCAGCAACCGACAGGGAGACACTGAAGCTTTCTTT.

The J gene is TRBJ2-3, the V gene TRBV2, with TRBD2 matching 10 bases. Germline V lookup: CDR1 SNHLY, CDR2 FYNNEI. Trimming took 1 base from V and 5 from J; bases not matched to a gene: 9. The CDR3 loop spans 17 amino acids. CDR3 bases: TGTGCCAGCAGTGAAGGGGCCCTAGCGGGGGAAGGAGATACGCAGTATTTT. It encodes CASSEGALAGEGDTQYF.

The V and J genes are TRBV7-7 and TRBJ2-3; D perhaps matches TRBD2 (7 bases). Trimming left V 11 bases short and J 4 bases short, with 28 bases between. Germline lookup yields CDR1 SSHAT and CDR2 FNYEAQ (reference sequence). This CDR3 is built from 17 residues. CDR3: CASSAERKGGRADTQYF. DNA for the CDR3: TGTGCCTCTTCGGCGGAACGGAAGGGGGGGAGGGCAGATACGCAGTATTTT.

The chain links TRBV23-1 to TRBJ2-7; D is perhaps TRBD1 (6 bases). TRBV23-1 carries the ORF label, with uncertain function. With 0 bases removed from V and 0 bases from J, the gap between germline ends came to 12 bases. The CDR3 is 16 amino acids. The chain's CDR3 is CASSQSPDRPSYEQYF. CDR3 nucleotide sequence: TGCGCCAGCAGTCAATCCCCCGACAGGCCCTCCTACGAGCAGTACTTC.

The chain couples TRBV6-5 to TRBJ2-7; possible D gene TRBD2, 6 bases. Germline-derived CDR1 and CDR2 are MNHEY and SVGAGI. V lost 9 bases and J 6 bases, leaving 12 bases between the germline ends. CDR3 length: 11 amino acids. This CDR3 is CASFMGGEQYV. As DNA, the CDR3 is TGTGCCAGTTTCATGGGAGGCGAGCAGTACGTC.

The chain joins TRBV10-3 to TRBJ2-3, with TRBD2 matching 8 bases. Germline V gene data show CDR1 as ENHRY and CDR2 as SYGVKD. The CDR3 has 15 amino acids. V gave up 4 bases and J gave up 2 bases; unmatched junction bases: 5. The CDR3 here is CAISASGGSTDTQYF. The CDR3 DNA reads as TGTGCCATCAGTGCGTCGGGGGGGTCCACAGATACGCAGTATTTT.

This rearrangement joins TRBV10-3 to TRBJ2-2, with D unresolved. V was trimmed by 3 bases and J by 0 bases, leaving 8 bases between them. The germline V gene encodes CDR1 ENHRY and CDR2 SYGVKD. The CDR3 is made up of 15 amino acids. CDR3 bases: TGTGCCATCAGTGAAGTACGGTCGAACACCGGGGAGCTGTTTTTT. It translates to CAISEVRSNTGELFF.

The V gene is TRBV13, the J gene TRBJ2-7; TRBD1 matches 7 bases. This CDR3 contains 15 residues. Losses at the gene ends were 6 bases for V and 1 base for J; bases not matched to a gene: 9. Germline V gene data show CDR1 as PRHDT and CDR2 as FYEKMQ (reference sequence). CDR3 sequence: CASRPPGTVSYEQYF. CDR3 coding DNA: TGTGCCAGCAGACCTCCCGGGACAGTTTCCTACGAGCAGTACTTC. Combining the CDR3 with reference TRBV13 and TRBJ2-7 gives the whole variable domain AAGVIQSPRHLIKEKRETATLKCYPIPRHDTVYWYQQGPGQDPQFLISFYEKMQSDKGSIPDRFSAQQFSDYHSELNMSSLELGDSALYFCASRPPGTVSYEQYFGPGTRLTVT.

This chain connects TRBV4-3 to TRBJ1-4; D may be TRBD1 (6 bases). The CDR3 is 16 residues long. The ends were cut back, 1 base at V and 4 bases at J, with 13 bases in the middle. The germline V gene encodes CDR1 LGHNA and CDR2 YSLEER. The DNA of the CDR3 is TGCGCCAGCAGCCAAGCTCTTGGACAGTATAATGAAAAACTGTTTTTT. Its protein product is CASSQALGQYNEKLFF.

This clone was seen a handful of times. This chain joins TRBV5-4 and TRBJ1-1; 9 positions match TRBD1. CDR1 and CDR2 (germline): SGHNT, YYREEE (reference sequence). The CDR3 extends over 15 amino acids. Trimming removed 4 bases from V and 5 bases from J; junction bases left unmatched: 9. The CDR3 DNA reads TGTGCCAGCAGCGGGGGGACAGGGAAGTATACTGAAGCTTTCTTT. Amino acid sequence: CASSGGTGKYTEAFF. The full variable domain, completed using reference TRBV5-4 and TRBJ1-1, is ETGVTQSPTHLIKTRGQQVTLRCSSQSGHNTVSWYQQALGQGPQFIFQYYREEENGRGNFPPRFSGLQFPNYSSELNVNALELDDSALYLCASSGGTGKYTEAFFGQGTRLTVV.

This chain connects TRBV6-2 or TRBV6-3 to TRBJ1-6, with D possibly TRBD1 on 6 matching bases. There are 15 residues in the CDR3. The ends were cut back, 4 bases at V and 9 bases at J, with 16 bases in the middle. The germline gives CDR1 MNHEY, CDR2 SVGEGT. The CDR3 sequence is CASSFATGLGSPLHF. The CDR3 DNA reads as TGTGCCAGCAGTTTCGCCACAGGGTTAGGTTCACCCCTCCACTTT.

The chain uses TRBV15 and TRBJ2-7; 9 bases line up with TRBD1. Trimming removed 1 base from V and 2 bases from J; junction bases left unmatched: 6. The CDR3 extends over 16 amino acids. The V gene's germline CDR1 is LNHNV and CDR2 YYDKDF (reference sequence). The CDR3 sequence is CATSRGTGTGTYEQYF. Here the CDR3 DNA reads TGTGCCACCAGCAGAGGAACCGGGACAGGGACCTACGAGCAGTACTTC.

The J gene is TRBJ2-3, the V gene TRBV6-5, with TRBD2 matching 10 bases. In germline, CDR1 is MNHEY, CDR2 SVGAGI. With V trimmed by 5 bases and J by 5 bases, 7 bases remained unmatched. The CDR3 runs to 15 residues. The CDR3 DNA reads as TGTGCCAGCAGTAATAGCGGGGGGAATGGAGATACGCAGTATTTT. Translation: CASSNSGGNGDTQYF.

The chain employs TRBV10-1 and TRBJ2-5; 12 nucleotides agree with TRBD2. The V gene end was trimmed by 1 base and the J gene end by 5 bases; junction bases not matched to a gene: 5. CDR1 is WNHNN, CDR2 SYGVQD, per germline (reference sequence). This CDR3 contains 16 residues. CDR3 bases: TGCGCCAGCAGTGAGTTGACTAGCGGGGGACTTGAGACCCAGTACTTC. Its protein is CASSELTSGGLETQYF.